This TCR beta chain is drawn from a study of control samples from healthy donors and cancer patients. This clone was detected a few times. Only in-frame clones appear in the TCRdb table, and some are missing; sequencing was by immunoSEQ multiplex PCR. The table includes fewer than 500,000 clones, over 75% detected once. The V and J ends lost 2 bases and 4 bases respectively, with 6 bases between them. Germline-derived CDR1 and CDR2 are DFQATT and SNEGSKA (reference sequence). There are 11 residues in the CDR3. V gene TRBV20-1 combines with J gene TRBJ2-7; D is possibly TRBD2 (5 bases). The sequencing sample was made of PBMCs. The clonotype originates from a middle-aged man with head and neck cancer. This CDR3 reads CSARREYEQYF. In DNA, the CDR3 is TGCAGTGCTAGAAGGGAGTACGAGCAGTACTTC.